The clone carrying this T cell receptor beta chain was seen just once. Its target is not known. This specimen comes from a study of shared clonotypes between healthy human individuals. Study-wide points: Sampling involved blood alone; tissue repertoires likely differ.

The protocol was immunoSEQ multiplex PCR, while the TCRdb copy is restricted to in-frame clones and leaves out a portion. The repertoire has millions of clones, about 95% of them found once; the top ten carry about 1.1%. Terminally differentiated effector memory CD45RA+ cells were excluded by CCR7 positive selection of CD45RO-negative cells. Trimming shortened V by 9 bases and J by 4 bases, and 15 bases separated the two germline ends. CDR1 is MGHDK, CDR2 SYGVNS, per germline. The CDR3 runs to 14 residues. The J gene is TRBJ1-4, the V gene TRBV25-1, with D perhaps matching TRBD1 (6 bases). This receptor was taken from a young man in good health. Sequencing used naive CD8+ T cells sorted from blood. The CDR3 loop reads CARTRTANNEKLFF. DNA of the CDR3: TGTGCCAGAACTAGGACAGCGAATAATGAAAAACTGTTTTTT.